Listed below are T cell receptor beta chains from one sample, sequenced in a study of blood T cell repertoires in COVID-19. Profiling relied on immunoSEQ multiplex PCR, and the TCRdb table lists in-frame clones only, not all of them. The sample has 120,000 to 150,000 clones; about 87% are singletons. The sequencing input was peripheral blood. Source of these receptors: a woman between 45 and 65 years old with active or convalescent COVID-19. Both conserved end residues are trimmed from each CDR3.

TRBV30	TRBJ2-3	AWSVRTRLWGQGAGTDTQY
TRBV7-9	TRBJ2-7	ASRYGTGRYEQY
TRBV6-6	TRBJ1-2	ASRPTGTDVYGYT
TRBV7-2	TRBJ1-1	ASSLNPTVIAEAF
TRBV5-5	TRBJ2-3	ASSLAGRYTDTQY
TRBV18	TRBJ1-5	ASSPEVNQPQH
TRBV6-5	TRBJ2-3	ASSSPGDTDTQY
TRBV19	TRBJ1-1	ASKWGAGTGGDTEAF
TRBV6-5	TRBJ1-1	ASSSTATEAF
TRBV19	TRBJ1-5	ASSPIQGTSNQPQH
TRBV5-1	TRBJ2-3	ASSPLWTSGGIYTDTQY
TRBV5-4	TRBJ1-1	ASSLRGTEAF
TRBV18	TRBJ1-1	ASSPPGQGTSEAF
TRBV28	TRBJ1-1	ASSRPGAGGF
TRBV2	TRBJ1-3	ASSVMGLRGNTIY
TRBV6-6	TRBJ2-7	ASSYGLAGSSYEQY
TRBV18	TRBJ2-1	ASSLSLAGDNEQF
TRBV3-1/TRBV3-2	TRBJ1-1	ASSGRGRTEAF
TRBV18	TRBJ1-5	ASSPAQGDNQPQH
TRBV6-5	TRBJ2-7	ASSYSRQGPYEQY
TRBV4-1	TRBJ2-5	ASSQLGGPETQY
TRBV7-9	TRBJ1-1	ASSSSAGNTEAF
TRBV7-2	TRBJ1-5	ASSLGQGGRQPQH
TRBV19	TRBJ1-1	ASKQGADTEAF